These 13 T cell receptor beta chains originate from one sample sequenced in a study of T cells after somatic rescue of genetic block. Measured with immunoSEQ multiplex PCR; TCRdb has only the in-frame clones, and not every one. This sample yields 65,000 to 70,000 clones, of which around 92% are seen a single time; over 2.5% belongs to the top ten. Sequencing was carried out using peripheral blood mononuclear cells (PBMCs). These TCRs come from a man aged 40-55 years.

The chain combines TRBV19 with TRBJ2-2; possibly TRBD1 for D (6 bases). The germline V gene has CDR1 LNHDA and CDR2 SQIVND (reference sequence). The CDR3 runs 15 residues. Between the trimmed V and J ends, which lost 3 bases and 5 bases, there was a span of 13 bases. CDR3 bases: TGTGCCAGTAGTATTGGTCAGGGGTGGACCGGGGAGCTGTTTTTT. Its translation: CASSIGQGWTGELFF.

V gene TRBV21-1 combines with J gene TRBJ1-6. TRBV21-1 is noted as a pseudogene. CDR3 length: 15 amino acids. The CDR3 here is CASLGEVPLGSPLHF. CDR3 in DNA: TGTGCCAGCCTAGGGGAGGTGCCCTTAGGTTCACCCCTCCACTTT.

The rearrangement joins TRBV19 to TRBJ2-7, with 12 bases that match TRBD1. The V gene end was trimmed by 3 bases and the J gene end by 6 bases; junction bases not matched to a gene: 18. The CDR3 has 19 amino acids. Looked up from germline, CDR1 is LNHDA and CDR2 is SQIVND (reference sequence). CDR3 protein: CASSIRPPNYGTGGSEQYF. The CDR3 DNA follows: TGTGCCAGTAGTATTAGGCCACCGAATTACGGGACAGGGGGCAGCGAGCAGTACTTC.

The rearrangement uses TRBV10-3 and TRBJ2-6; TRBD1 matches at 8 bases. Unmatched junction bases numbered 9, after V lost 10 bases and J lost 4 bases. The germline CDR1 and CDR2 sequences are ENHRY and SYGVKD. There are 15 residues in the CDR3. For the CDR3, the DNA is TGTGCCACCCACCCCGACAGGGGAGGGGCCAACGTCCTGACTTTC. This translates into CATHPDRGGANVLTF.

Turning to this clone: The identical CDR3 is also encoded by other nucleotide sequences in the sample. The chain is built from TRBV5-1 and TRBJ2-5, with D tentatively TRBD1 or TRBD2 (5 bases each). Trimming shortened V by 3 bases and J by 1 base, and 10 bases separated the two germline ends. The CDR3 has 14 amino acids. In germline, CDR1 is SGHRS, CDR2 YFSETQ. Here the CDR3 reads CASSSGTAQETQYF. The CDR3 coding sequence is TGCGCCAGCAGCTCAGGGACGGCCCAAGAGACCCAGTACTTC.

The chain employs TRBV25-1 and TRBJ2-7; D is unresolved. Germline lookup yields CDR1 MGHDK and CDR2 SYGVNS. The CDR3 runs to 11 residues. V was trimmed by 5 bases and J by 4 bases, leaving 6 bases between them. The CDR3: CASSIGYEQYF. The CDR3 nucleotides are TGTGCCAGCAGTATCGGGTACGAGCAGTACTTC.

This clone was seen a handful of times. The chain carries TRBV7-3 and TRBJ1-5; 8 bases line up with TRBD1. V was pared by 6 bases and J by 3 bases, with 13 bases of the junction left unmatched. CDR3 length: 17 amino acids. Germline CDR1 SGHTA, CDR2 FQGTGA. CDR3 coding DNA: TGTGCCAGCAGAGCTACGGACCGGACAGGGCACAATCAGCCCCAGCATTTT. Translation gives CASRATDRTGHNQPQHF.

This chain links TRBV6-5 with TRBJ2-1; 8 bases are a match to TRBD1. Germline V CDR1 and CDR2: MNHEY, SVGAGI. V lost 0 bases and J lost 9; bases outside the gene matches: 7. CDR3 length: 15 residues. Here the CDR3 reads CASSYSRQGAVEQFF. The DNA for the CDR3 is TGTGCCAGCAGTTACTCGCGGCAGGGGGCGGTTGAGCAGTTCTTC.

The chain joins TRBV27 to TRBJ2-4; D might be TRBD1 (5 bases). The CDR3 is 16 residues long. Germline loops: CDR1 MNHEY, CDR2 SMNVEV (reference sequence). Deletions cut 4 bases from V and 5 bases from J, with 18 bases between. The CDR3 region is CASSSLANRGQNIQYF. DNA of the CDR3: TGTGCCAGCAGTTCCCTGGCAAATAGGGGCCAAAACATTCAGTACTTC.

The CDR3 here is CASRTGYAEAFF. In nucleotides, the CDR3 is TGTGCCAGCAGAACAGGGTACGCTGAAGCTTTCTTT. The chain couples TRBV28 to TRBJ1-1; tentative D call: TRBD1 (6 bases). The germline V gene has CDR1 MDHEN and CDR2 SYDVKM. V shed 6 bases and J shed 6 bases, with 11 bases lying between them. The CDR3 has 12 residues.

V usage is TRBV25-1 and J usage is TRBJ2-5; 8 bases agree with TRBD1. The germline gives CDR1 MGHDK, CDR2 SYGVNS. This CDR3 is 15 amino acids long. After removal of 2 bases from V and 3 bases from J, the junction contained 5 bases not matched to a gene. The CDR3 spells CASSEAGTGKETQYF. The CDR3 DNA is TGTGCCAGCAGTGAAGCCGGGACAGGTAAAGAGACCCAGTACTTC.

This clone appeared once. The chain links TRBV6-5 to TRBJ2-7; perhaps TRBD1 as D (5 bases). This CDR3 is 13 amino acids long. Per the germline V gene, CDR1 is MNHEY and CDR2 is SVGAGI. The germline V and J ends were trimmed by 3 bases and 4 bases, with 10 bases remaining between them. The CDR3, as DNA: TGTGCCAGCAGTTATGGGGCATCGTACGAGCAGTACTTC. This codes for CASSYGASYEQYF.

The table lists this clone with a count of one. The chain has TRBV5-1 and TRBJ2-7, with D possibly matching TRBD1 (6 bases). The CDR3 has 13 amino acids. Trimming shortened V by 5 bases and J by 3 bases, and 12 bases separated the two germline ends. Germline V gives CDR1 SGHRS, CDR2 YFSETQ. Here the CDR3 reads CASRNSDSYEQYF. The CDR3 DNA reads as TGCGCCAGCAGGAATTCGGACAGCTACGAGCAGTACTTC.